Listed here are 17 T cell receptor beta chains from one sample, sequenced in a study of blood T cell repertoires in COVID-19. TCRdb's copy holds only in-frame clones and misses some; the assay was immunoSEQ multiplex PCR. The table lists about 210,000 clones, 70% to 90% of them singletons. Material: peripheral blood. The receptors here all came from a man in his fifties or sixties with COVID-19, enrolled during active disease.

The CDR3: CASKTVGSSYNEQFF. As DNA, the CDR3 is TGTGCCAGCAAAACGGTCGGGAGCTCCTACAATGAGCAGTTCTTC. The chain links TRBV6-5 to TRBJ2-1, with D possibly matching TRBD2 (6 bases). Germline CDR1 MNHEY, CDR2 SVGAGI. Trimming shortened V by 7 bases and J by 0 bases, and 13 bases separated the two germline ends. The CDR3 covers 15 residues.

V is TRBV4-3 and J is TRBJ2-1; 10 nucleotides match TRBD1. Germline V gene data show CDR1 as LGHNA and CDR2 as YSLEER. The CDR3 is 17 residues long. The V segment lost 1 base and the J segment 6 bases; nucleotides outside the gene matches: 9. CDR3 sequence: CASSQVLGQGNFNEQFF. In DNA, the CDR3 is TGCGCCAGCAGCCAAGTTTTGGGACAGGGGAATTTCAATGAGCAGTTCTTC.

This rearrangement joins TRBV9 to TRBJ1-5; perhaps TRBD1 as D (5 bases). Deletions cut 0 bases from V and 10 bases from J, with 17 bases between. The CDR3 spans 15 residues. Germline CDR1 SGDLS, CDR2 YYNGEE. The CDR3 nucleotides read TGTGCCAGCAGCGTAGAAGGAACAGGTCCGAGTCCCCAGCATTTT. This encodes CASSVEGTGPSPQHF.

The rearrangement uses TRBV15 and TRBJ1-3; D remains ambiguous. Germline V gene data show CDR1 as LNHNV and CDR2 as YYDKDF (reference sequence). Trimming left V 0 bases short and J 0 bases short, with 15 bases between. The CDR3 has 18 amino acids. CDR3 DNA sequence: TGTGCCACCAGCAGAGAATTTACTCGCTCTTACTCTGGAAACACCATATATTTT. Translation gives CATSREFTRSYSGNTIYF.

As DNA, the CDR3 is TGTGCCAGCAGCGGACAGACGAACACCGGGGAGCTGTTTTTT. Protein sequence: CASSGQTNTGELFF. V and J are TRBV7-6 and TRBJ2-2; possible D gene TRBD1, 6 bases. Germline V gene lookup returns CDR1 SGHVS and CDR2 FNYEAQ. With 5 bases removed from V and 0 bases from J, the gap between germline ends came to 7 bases. This CDR3 is 14 amino acids long.

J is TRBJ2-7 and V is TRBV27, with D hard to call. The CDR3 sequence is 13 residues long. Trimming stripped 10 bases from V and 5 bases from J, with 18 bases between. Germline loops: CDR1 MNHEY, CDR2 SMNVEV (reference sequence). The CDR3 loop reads CATAPRGIDEQYF. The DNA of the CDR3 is TGTGCCACCGCCCCACGTGGCATTGACGAGCAGTACTTC.

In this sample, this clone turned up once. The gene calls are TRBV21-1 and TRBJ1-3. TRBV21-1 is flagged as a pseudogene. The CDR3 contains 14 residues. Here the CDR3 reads CASWRGGPGNTIYF. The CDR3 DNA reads TGTGCCAGCTGGAGGGGGGGGCCTGGAAACACCATATATTTT.

CDR3 DNA sequence: TGTGCCAGCAGCCAAGGGACAGGGGGCTCTGGAAACACCATATATTTT. This codes for CASSQGTGGSGNTIYF. The chain has TRBV14 and TRBJ1-3; TRBD1 agrees at 10 bases. The ends lost 1 base at V and 0 bases at J; junction bases unmatched: 0. The CDR3 consists of 16 residues. Germline V gene lookup returns CDR1 SGHDN and CDR2 FVKESK.

CDR3 bases: TGTGCCAGCAGCTTAAGACTAGCGGGAGTCCACGAGCAGTACTTC. Residues: CASSLRLAGVHEQYF. V is TRBV7-3 and J is TRBJ2-7; TRBD2 aligns across 12 bases. The CDR3 contains 15 residues. V dropped 1 base and J dropped 5; count of bases not matched to a gene: 3. Germline CDR1 is SGHTA and CDR2 is FQGTGA.

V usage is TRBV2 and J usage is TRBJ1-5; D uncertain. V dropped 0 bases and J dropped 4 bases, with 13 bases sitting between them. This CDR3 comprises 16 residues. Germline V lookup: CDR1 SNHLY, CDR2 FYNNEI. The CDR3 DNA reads TGTGCCAGCAGTGAAGCGACCCGGGGTCGTAATCAGCCCCAGCATTTT. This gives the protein CASSEATRGRNQPQHF.

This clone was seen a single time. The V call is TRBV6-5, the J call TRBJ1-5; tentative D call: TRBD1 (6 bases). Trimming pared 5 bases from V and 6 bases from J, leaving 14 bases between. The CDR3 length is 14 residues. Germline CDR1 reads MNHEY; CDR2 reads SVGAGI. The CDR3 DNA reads TGTGCCAGCAGTACCTACAGGGCAGGTCAGCCCCAGCATTTT. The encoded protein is CASSTYRAGQPQHF.

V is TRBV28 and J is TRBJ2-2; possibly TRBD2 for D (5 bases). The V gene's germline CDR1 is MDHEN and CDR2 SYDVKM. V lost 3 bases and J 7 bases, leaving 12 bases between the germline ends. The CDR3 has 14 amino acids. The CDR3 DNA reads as TGTGCCAGCAGTTTTACGGGGTTTGGCGGGGAGCTGTTTTTT. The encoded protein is CASSFTGFGGELFF.

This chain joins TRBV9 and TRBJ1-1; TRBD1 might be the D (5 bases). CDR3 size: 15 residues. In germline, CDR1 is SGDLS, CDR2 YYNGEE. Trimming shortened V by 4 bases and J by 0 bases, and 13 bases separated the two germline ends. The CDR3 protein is CASSPQGGVNTEAFF. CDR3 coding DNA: TGTGCCAGCAGCCCCCAGGGCGGGGTGAACACTGAAGCTTTCTTT.

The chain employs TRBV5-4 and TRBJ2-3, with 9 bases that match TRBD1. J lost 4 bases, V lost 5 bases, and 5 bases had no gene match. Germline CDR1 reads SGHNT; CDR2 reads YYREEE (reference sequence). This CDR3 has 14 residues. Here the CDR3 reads CASRWGQGPDTQYF. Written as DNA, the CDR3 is TGTGCCAGCAGATGGGGACAGGGTCCAGATACGCAGTATTTT.

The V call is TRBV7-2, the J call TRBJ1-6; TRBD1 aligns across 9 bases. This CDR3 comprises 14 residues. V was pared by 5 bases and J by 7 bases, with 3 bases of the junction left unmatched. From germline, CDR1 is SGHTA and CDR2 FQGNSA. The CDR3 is CASSVGQGNSPLHF. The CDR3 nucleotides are TGTGCCAGCAGCGTCGGACAGGGGAATTCACCCCTCCACTTT. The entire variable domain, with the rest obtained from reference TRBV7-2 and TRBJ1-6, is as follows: GAGVSQSPSNKVTEKGKDVELRCDPISGHTALYWYRQSLGQGLEFLIYFQGNSAPDKSGLPSDRFSAERTGGSVSTLTIQRTQQEDSAVYLCASSVGQGNSPLHFGNGTRLTVT.

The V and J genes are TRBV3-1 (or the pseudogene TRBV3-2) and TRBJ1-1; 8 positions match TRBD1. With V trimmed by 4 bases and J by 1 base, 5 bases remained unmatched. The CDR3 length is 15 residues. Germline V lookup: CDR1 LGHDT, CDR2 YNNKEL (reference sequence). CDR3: CASSPTGAANTEAFF. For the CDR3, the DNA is TGTGCCAGCAGCCCGACAGGGGCTGCGAACACTGAAGCTTTCTTT.

CDR3 DNA: TGTGCCAGCAGCCCCGTAGCGGGAGTTGTCTACAATGAGCAGTTCTTC. Amino acids: CASSPVAGVVYNEQFF. This chain joins TRBV7-9 and TRBJ2-1; 9 bases map to TRBD2. V was pared by 5 bases and J by 3 bases, with 8 bases of the junction left unmatched. CDR3 size: 16 residues. Germline V CDR1 and CDR2: SEHNR, FQNEAQ (reference sequence).